The clone carrying this T cell receptor beta chain has ten or more counts. This beta chain is an off-target read within a library intended for alpha chains, so its frequency means little. The data were obtained in a study of spatial heterogeneity in lung cancer. Time point indicated: sample taken at primary tumor resection. Sequencing was performed on whole RNA extracted from tumor and nontumor lung tissue, or from frozen PBMC, and the material was left unsorted. Each CDR3 protein gets one entry after TCRdb re-called the 5' RACE reads with MiXCR. The sample yields 2,500 to 3,000 distinct CDR3 sequences, roughly 9% seen once. The source of this sequence is a male donor with early-stage non-small cell lung cancer. Specimen: normal lung tissue next to the tumor, collected at surgery.

The chain's CDR3 is CSARGSLAGGAYEQYF. The CDR3 region has the DNA TGCAGTGCTAGAGGTTCACTAGCGGGAGGAGCCTACGAGCAGTACTTC. The rearrangement links TRBV20-1 to TRBJ2-7, with 12 bases that match TRBD2. The CDR3 consists of 16 residues. Trimming cost V 1 base and J 2 bases; bases outside gene matches: 6. Germline values: CDR1 DFQATT, CDR2 SNEGSKA (reference sequence).